This T cell receptor beta chain was recorded in a study of T-cell memory formation after mild COVID-19. V shed 3 bases and J 5 bases; nucleotides not matched to a gene: 7. This CDR3 has 16 amino acids. The V gene's germline CDR1 is SGHTA and CDR2 FQGTGA. The TCR alpha and TCR beta cDNA libraries, bearing sample barcodes and UMIs, were generated by 5'RACE using constant-segment primers. TCRdb ran MiXCR on the 5' RACE reads and lists one entry per CDR3 protein. The profile shows a few hundred thousand distinct CDR3 sequences, approximately 8% of them singletons. There are a few counts of this clonotype.

The genes are TRBV7-3 and TRBJ2-5; 12 nucleotides match TRBD1. The clonotype was recovered from a young man who had mild COVID-19 (a few samples of this study predate the infection). Cell type and time point are not known. The sequenced sample was PBMCs or a T cell subset sorted from them (not recorded which). CDR3 amino acids: CASSFGPGQGAETQYF. CDR3 DNA: TGTGCCAGCAGCTTCGGACCGGGACAGGGGGCTGAGACCCAGTACTTC.